The 24 T cell receptor beta chains in this list originate from one sample, sequenced in a study of PD-1 blockade in classical Hodgkin lymphoma. Time point of the sample: cycle 4 day 1 (C4D1), after five to seven weeks of nivolumab. Each of the patients experienced relapse following autologous stem cell transplantation, and their brentuximab vedotin exposure differed. Some clones are missing from TCRdb's copy, which holds only in-frame ones; the method was immunoSEQ multiplex PCR. The data contain about 41,000 clones, 55% to 70% of them singletons. The source material was peripheral blood mononuclear cells (PBMCs), sampled before the fourth cycle of nivolumab. These receptors came from a human donor with classical Hodgkin lymphoma.

The rearrangement joins TRBV2 to TRBJ2-2; D remains ambiguous. CDR1 and CDR2 (germline): SNHLY, FYNNEI. The CDR3 length is 17 residues. V lost 6 bases to trimming and J lost 1 base, with 18 bases between them. The CDR3 loop reads CASSVDTNEENTGELFF. CDR3 nucleotide sequence: TGTGCCAGCAGCGTCGACACTAATGAGGAGAACACCGGGGAGCTGTTTTTT.

This chain connects TRBV7-8 to TRBJ2-1; 9 bases line up with TRBD1. Trimming at V came to 5 bases and at J to 2 bases, leaving 4 bases not matched to a gene. The CDR3 is 15 amino acids. Germline assignment: CDR1 SGHVS and CDR2 FQNEAQ. CDR3 coding DNA: TGTGCCAGCAGCCAAACAGGGGGCCCCTACAATGAGCAGTTCTTC. This translates into CASSQTGGPYNEQFF.

The rearrangement uses TRBV7-9 and TRBJ1-1; D is possibly TRBD1 (5 bases). The germline V gene encodes CDR1 SEHNR and CDR2 FQNEAQ (reference sequence). CDR3 size: 15 residues. The ends were cut back, 2 bases at V and 0 bases at J, with 10 bases in the middle. DNA for the CDR3: TGTGCCAGCAGCTTACCGGGACCTGTGAACACTGAAGCTTTCTTT. It specifies CASSLPGPVNTEAFF.

This clone came up once. The chain couples TRBV7-2 to TRBJ1-6; D is ambiguous. Trimming pared 3 bases from V and 7 bases from J, leaving 10 bases between. This CDR3 has 14 amino acids. Germline V gene sequence: CDR1 SGHTA, CDR2 FQGNSA. The CDR3 DNA is TGTGCCAGCAGCTTGGATGGTTACAATTCACCCCTCCACTTT. Residues: CASSLDGYNSPLHF.

This clone was picked up one time. V is TRBV7-8 and J is TRBJ2-1, with a tentative D call TRBD1 (5 bases). Trimming left V 0 bases short and J 7 bases short, with 7 bases between. The CDR3 is 13 amino acids. The germline CDR1 and CDR2 sequences are SGHVS and FQNEAQ. CDR3 amino acids: CASSLASGNEQFF. CDR3 sequence (DNA): TGTGCCAGCAGCTTAGCTTCAGGGAATGAGCAGTTCTTC.

The chain uses TRBV27 and TRBJ1-4; no definite D call. This CDR3 comprises 15 residues. Per germline, CDR1 MNHEY and CDR2 SMNVEV (reference sequence). The germline V and J ends were trimmed by 0 bases and 3 bases, with 8 bases remaining between them. The CDR3 DNA sequence: TGTGCCAGCAGTTTATCGACCGGGCCTAATGAAAAACTGTTTTTT. Translated, it gives CASSLSTGPNEKLFF.

Regarding this clone: This may be a read error: a much more frequent sequence differs by one nucleotide. V and J are TRBV2 and TRBJ1-5; D is undetermined. The CDR3 covers 13 residues. Trimming shortened V by 3 bases and J by 0 bases, and 3 bases separated the two germline ends. Germline V gives CDR1 SNHLY, CDR2 FYNNEI. The CDR3 DNA reads as TGTGCCAGCAGTGACAGTAGCAATCAGCCCCAGCATTTT. As protein: CASSDSSNQPQHF. The full variable domain, completed using reference TRBV2 and TRBJ1-5, is EPEVTQTPSHQVTQMGQEVILRCVPISNHLYFYWYRQILGQKVEFLVSFYNNEISEKSEIFDDQFSVERPDGSNFTLKIRSTKLEDSAMYFCASSDSSNQPQHFGDGTRLSIL.

The chain combines TRBV7-9 with TRBJ1-3, with a weak D call TRBD1 (5 bases). This CDR3 contains 12 residues. Trimming removed 1 base at V and 11 bases at J, with 9 bases between. Looked up from germline, CDR1 is SEHNR and CDR2 is FQNEAQ (reference sequence). DNA for the CDR3: TGTGCCAGCAGCTTAGACCAGGGAGCCATATATTTT. This codes for CASSLDQGAIYF.

On this clone itself: This same CDR3 is encoded by further DNA sequences in the sample. The genes are TRBV14 and TRBJ1-1, with D unresolved. This CDR3 spans 13 amino acids. CDR1 and CDR2 (germline): SGHDN, FVKESK. V gave up 4 bases and J gave up 0 bases, with 6 bases separating them. As DNA, the CDR3 is TGTGCCAGCAGCCCTGCCCTGAACACTGAAGCTTTCTTT. It translates to CASSPALNTEAFF.

The rearrangement links TRBV18 to TRBJ2-4; TRBD1 aligns across 9 bases. The J segment lost 6 bases and the V segment lost 4 bases, leaving 10 bases of the junction unmatched. CDR1 is KGHSH and CDR2 is LQKENI in the germline V gene. The CDR3 sequence is 16 residues long. CDR3 nucleotide sequence: TGTGCCAGCTCACTTCCGACAGGGGGAGACCGAAACATTCAGTACTTC. Translation: CASSLPTGGDRNIQYF.

The V gene is TRBV6-5, the J gene TRBJ1-5; D call uncertain. Per the germline V gene, CDR1 is MNHEY and CDR2 is SVGAGI. This CDR3 region has 15 residues. The V end lost 6 bases, the J end lost 0 bases, and 12 bases lay between the germline ends. CDR3 DNA sequence: TGTGCCAGCAGATCCTCAGAATATAGCAATCAGCCCCAGCATTTT. This encodes CASRSSEYSNQPQHF.

The chain recombines TRBV7-8 with TRBJ1-6; the match to TRBD1 covers 7 bases. CDR3 length equals 15 residues. J lost 4 bases, V lost 4 bases, and 4 bases had no gene match. Looked up from germline, CDR1 is SGHVS and CDR2 is FQNEAQ. The DNA of the CDR3 is TGTGCCAGCAGCTCTAGACAGGGTTATAATTCACCCCTCCACTTT. It yields the protein CASSSRQGYNSPLHF. The full variable domain, its missing parts supplied by reference TRBV7-8 and TRBJ1-6, is GAGVSQSPRYKVAKRGQDVALRCDPISGHVSLFWYQQALGQGPEFLTYFQNEAQLDKSGLPSDRFFAERPEGSVSTLKIQRTQQEDSAVYLCASSSRQGYNSPLHFGNGTRLTVT.

This chain uses TRBV7-9 with TRBJ1-1; no clear D. Trimming pared 2 bases from V and 3 bases from J, leaving 4 bases between. The CDR3 length is 12 residues. Per the germline V gene, CDR1 is SEHNR and CDR2 is FQNEAQ (reference sequence). DNA of the CDR3: TGTGCCAGCAGCTTAAGTGACACTGAAGCTTTCTTT. Its protein is CASSLSDTEAFF. Using reference TRBV7-9 and TRBJ1-1 for the parts outside the CDR3, the full variable domain is DTGVSQNPRHKITKRGQNVTFRCDPISEHNRLYWYRQTLGQGPEFLTYFQNEAQLEKSRLLSDRFSAERPKGSFSTLEIQRTEQGDSAMYLCASSLSDTEAFFGQGTRLTVV.

This chain uses TRBV28 with TRBJ1-5, with D maybe TRBD1 (5 bases). V lost 6 bases and J lost 5, with 17 bases in between. Germline CDR1 is MDHEN and CDR2 is SYDVKM. This CDR3 is built from 15 residues. The CDR3 nucleotides read TGTGCCAGCAGCCTCGTACAGGCTTCGTATCAGCCCCAGCATTTT. As protein: CASSLVQASYQPQHF.

The chain carries TRBV6-5 and TRBJ2-3; TRBD2 might be the D (5 bases). Germline assignment: CDR1 MNHEY and CDR2 SVGAGI. The CDR3 spans 15 residues. V shed 2 bases and J shed 3 bases, with 12 bases lying between them. The CDR3 loop is CASSYLRGGTDTQYF. The CDR3 DNA follows: TGTGCCAGCAGTTACCTTCGGGGTGGGACAGATACGCAGTATTTT.

The DNA of the CDR3 is TGTGCCAGCAGCGCTCGGACAGGGGTTATCACTGAAGCTTTCTTT. Protein: CASSARTGVITEAFF. The chain uses TRBV9 and TRBJ1-1; 9 nucleotides match TRBD1. The length of the CDR3 is 15 residues. The V gene's germline CDR1 is SGDLS and CDR2 YYNGEE. Germline trimming cut 3 bases from V and 4 bases from J; bases unmatched to any gene: 7. Filled out from reference TRBV9 and TRBJ1-1, the complete variable domain reads DSGVTQTPKHLITATGQRVTLRCSPRSGDLSVYWYQQSLDQGLQFLIQYYNGEERAKGNILERFSAQQFPDLHSELNLSSLELGDSALYFCASSARTGVITEAFFGQGTRLTVV.

This clone appeared a few times. A clone one base away is much larger, so this may be a read error. The rearrangement links TRBV30 to TRBJ1-5; perhaps TRBD1 as D (5 bases). The CDR3 spans 13 residues. Germline V gene sequence: CDR1 GTSNPN, CDR2 SVGIG (reference sequence). V shed 1 base and J shed 2 bases, with 6 bases lying between them. This CDR3 is CAWSAQGNQPQHF. CDR3 nucleotide sequence: TGTGCCTGGAGTGCACAGGGCAATCAGCCCCAGCATTTT.

V usage is TRBV5-4 and J usage is TRBJ2-3; 8 bases align to TRBD2. Trimming cost V 1 base and J 5 bases; bases outside gene matches: 6. CDR3 length: 15 residues. Per the germline V gene, CDR1 is SGHNT and CDR2 is YYREEE (reference sequence). CDR3 sequence (DNA): TGTGCCAGCAGCTTGTCGGGGGGGCTAGGAGATACGCAGTATTTT. It yields the protein CASSLSGGLGDTQYF.

This clone was seen a single time. J is TRBJ1-5 and V is TRBV10-1; D may be TRBD1 (5 bases). This CDR3 is 13 amino acids long. Trimming took off 11 bases at V and 7 bases at J, with 18 bases between the two ends. Germline V gives CDR1 WNHNN, CDR2 SYGVQD (reference sequence). The CDR3 here is CAPGRGGKQPQHF. The CDR3 DNA reads as TGCGCCCCGGGGCGGGGAGGGAAGCAGCCCCAGCATTTT.

V is TRBV4-3 and J is TRBJ1-5, with D uncertain. The CDR3 is 16 amino acids. CDR1 and CDR2 (germline): LGHNA, YSLEER. V lost 0 bases and J lost 4, with 13 bases in between. In DNA, the CDR3 is TGCGCCAGCAGCCAAGATAGGTCAGGACCGAATCAGCCCCAGCATTTT. Amino acid sequence: CASSQDRSGPNQPQHF.

This chain joins TRBV12-5 and TRBJ1-4; D unclear. V lost 1 base to trimming and J lost 6 bases, with 12 bases between them. CDR3 size: 15 residues. Germline lookup yields CDR1 LGHNT and CDR2 FRNRAP. Here the CDR3 reads CASGLGSLLDEKLFF. In DNA form, the CDR3 reads TGTGCTAGTGGTTTGGGCAGTTTGTTGGATGAAAAACTGTTTTTT.

The V call is TRBV5-5, the J call TRBJ1-5, with a possible D match to TRBD1 (6 bases). This CDR3 region has 13 residues. V lost 0 bases and J 7 bases, leaving 8 bases between the germline ends. Looked up from germline, CDR1 is SGHKS and CDR2 is YYEKEE (reference sequence). The CDR3 is CASSLDRAQPQHF. DNA of the CDR3: TGTGCCAGCAGCTTGGACAGGGCCCAGCCCCAGCATTTT.

This clone was observed a few times. The chain recombines TRBV7-9 with TRBJ1-6; TRBD1 is a possible D gene (5 bases). V was clipped by 2 bases and J by 4 bases, with 15 bases between them. The CDR3 spans 17 residues. Germline V gene data show CDR1 as SEHNR and CDR2 as FQNEAQ (reference sequence). The CDR3 region has the DNA TGTGCCAGCAGCTTACCCGACAGTACGACATATAATTCACCCCTCCACTTT. This encodes CASSLPDSTTYNSPLHF.

The chain employs TRBV27 and TRBJ1-3; D is perhaps TRBD1 (5 bases). V shed 5 bases and J shed 2 bases, with 10 bases lying between them. CDR1 and CDR2 from the germline V gene are MNHEY and SMNVEV (reference sequence). CDR3 size: 14 residues. This CDR3 is CASSPLGAGNTIYF. In DNA, the CDR3 is TGTGCCAGCAGTCCACTAGGGGCTGGAAACACCATATATTTT.